What follows are 32 T cell receptor beta chains derived from one specimen sequenced in a study of cytomegalovirus exposure and HLA in healthy donors. Primers included in the PCR were 60 Vbeta and 13 Jbeta primers. Clones were read by immunoSEQ multiplex PCR, and TCRdb kept only the in-frame ones, dropping some. This sample has about 160,000 clones; over 60% occur once, and the top ten carry roughly 3%. The sequencing sample was made of PBMCs. These receptor sequences come from a woman aged 25 to 39 in good health and CMV-seronegative.

The rearrangement joins TRBV28 to TRBJ1-5; maybe TRBD1 (5 bases). Germline V lookup: CDR1 MDHEN, CDR2 SYDVKM. Trimming took 5 bases from V and 7 from J, leaving 12 bases between them. The CDR3 has 13 amino acids. CDR3 amino acids: CASSISGIQPQHF. The CDR3 DNA is TGTGCCAGCAGTATATCAGGGATACAGCCCCAGCATTTT. The full variable domain, its missing parts supplied by reference TRBV28 and TRBJ1-5, is DVKVTQSSRYLVKRTGEKVFLECVQDMDHENMFWYRQDPGLGLRLIYFSYDVKMKEKGDIPEGYSVSREKKERFSLILESASTNQTSMYLCASSISGIQPQHFGDGTRLSIL.

The chain is built from TRBV6-1 and TRBJ1-2; D gene uncertain. Trimming took 3 bases from V and 7 from J, leaving 12 bases between them. CDR3 size: 13 residues. Germline CDR1 and CDR2: MNHNS and SASEGT. The CDR3 nucleotides read TGTGCCAGCAGTGATTCCTCGGGTTCTGGCTACACCTTC. It is translated as CASSDSSGSGYTF.

This chain joins TRBV7-9 and TRBJ2-7, with 8 bases matching TRBD1. This CDR3 comprises 14 residues. V trimming: 6 bases; J trimming: 3 bases; junction bases outside the gene matches: 7. The germline CDR1 and CDR2 sequences are SEHNR and FQNEAQ (reference sequence). The CDR3 DNA sequence: TGTGCCAGCAGTTCCGGGACAGGACTCTACGAGCAGTACTTC. Translated: CASSSGTGLYEQYF.

The gene calls are TRBV5-1 and TRBJ2-4; D is possibly TRBD2 (7 bases). CDR1 and CDR2 from the germline V gene are SGHRS and YFSETQ. CDR3 length equals 14 residues. Trimming stripped 0 bases from V and 8 bases from J, with 12 bases between. CDR3 nucleotide sequence: TGCGCCAGCAGCTTGGGAAGGGGGGGAGACATTCAGTACTTC. Residues: CASSLGRGGDIQYF. The full variable domain, in which reference TRBV5-1 and TRBJ2-4 provide the parts outside the CDR3, is KAGVTQTPRYLIKTRGQQVTLSCSPISGHRSVSWYQQTPGQGLQFLFEYFSETQRNKGNFPGRFSGRQFSNSRSEMNVSTLELGDSALYLCASSLGRGGDIQYFGAGTRLSVL.

This clone showed up just a few times. The rearrangement uses TRBV28 and TRBJ2-7; 7 nucleotides align to TRBD2. Germline values: CDR1 MDHEN, CDR2 SYDVKM. The junction had 11 bases not matched to a gene; V was cut back by 7 bases and J by 2 bases. The CDR3 is made up of 15 amino acids. The CDR3 bases are TGTGCCAGCACCCGTGGGGCTAGCGGTACCTACGAGCAGTACTTC. Amino acid sequence: CASTRGASGTYEQYF.

J is TRBJ2-2 and V is TRBV7-2; 8 bases match TRBD2. CDR1 is SGHTA, CDR2 FQGNSA, per germline. V trimming: 1 base; J trimming: 0 bases; junction bases outside the gene matches: 1. The CDR3 runs to 16 residues. CDR3 in amino acids: CASSLVRGANTGELFF. In nucleotides, the CDR3 is TGTGCCAGCAGCTTAGTGCGGGGGGCGAACACCGGGGAGCTGTTTTTT.

The chain uses TRBV27 and TRBJ1-2; possibly TRBD1 for D (6 bases). CDR1 is MNHEY, CDR2 SMNVEV, per germline (reference sequence). The CDR3 has 13 amino acids. V was pared by 2 bases and J by 2 bases, with 6 bases between. The CDR3 nucleotides read TGTGCCAGCAGTTTAGACAGGAACTATGGCTACACCTTC. This gives the protein CASSLDRNYGYTF.

The J gene is TRBJ2-4, the V gene TRBV4-3, with 8 bases that match TRBD1. J gave up 3 bases and V 1 base, and 5 bases lay outside the gene matches. The CDR3 totals 16 residues. CDR1 LGHNA and CDR2 YSLEER come from the germline V gene. This chain's CDR3 is CASSQVDRGSKNIQYF. Here the CDR3 DNA reads TGCGCCAGCAGCCAAGTAGACAGGGGAAGCAAAAACATTCAGTACTTC.

This clone was seen a few times. The chain has TRBV12-5 and TRBJ1-2; no firm D call. Per the germline V gene, CDR1 is LGHNT and CDR2 is FRNRAP. V was pared by 3 bases and J by 4 bases, with 3 bases between. The CDR3 spans 11 residues. CDR3 coding DNA: TGTGCTAGTGGTTTCGGCTATGGCTACACCTTC. Encoded protein: CASGFGYGYTF.

V is TRBV28 and J is TRBJ2-6, with D possibly being TRBD2 (6 bases). The length of the CDR3 is 15 residues. Trimming left V 2 bases short and J 1 base short, with 6 bases between. Germline loops: CDR1 MDHEN, CDR2 SYDVKM. CDR3 sequence (DNA): TGTGCCAGCAGTTTAGGAGGGTCTGGGGCCAACGTCCTGACTTTC. This sequence encodes CASSLGGSGANVLTF.

The sample holds a few counts of this clone. Other DNA sequences within the sample encode an identical CDR3. The CDR3 is CASSLEGVDQPQHF. CDR3 in DNA: TGCGCCAGCAGCTTGGAAGGGGTAGATCAGCCCCAGCATTTT. The chain is built from TRBV5-1 and TRBJ1-5; D possibly corresponds to TRBD1 (5 bases). CDR3 size: 14 residues. CDR1 is SGHRS, CDR2 YFSETQ, per germline. V was shortened by 0 bases and J by 5 bases, with 9 bases between the two germline ends.

The genes are TRBV18 and TRBJ1-1, with D perhaps TRBD1 (5 bases). In germline, CDR1 is KGHSH, CDR2 LQKENI. The CDR3 loop spans 13 amino acids. Trimming stripped 4 bases from V and 4 bases from J, with 10 bases between. Here the CDR3 DNA reads TGTGCCAGCTCACTTCAGGGAAGCACTGAAGCTTTCTTT. It encodes CASSLQGSTEAFF. The entire variable domain, with the rest obtained from reference TRBV18 and TRBJ1-1, is as follows: NAGVMQNPRHLVRRRGQEARLRCSPMKGHSHVYWYRQLPEEGLKFMVYLQKENIIDESGMPKERFSAEFPKEGPSILRIQQVVRGDSAAYFCASSLQGSTEAFFGQGTRLTVV.

The genes are TRBV19 and TRBJ2-5; D might be TRBD2 (6 bases). Trimming removed 6 bases from V and 3 bases from J, with 17 bases in between. This CDR3 is built from 15 residues. Germline loops: CDR1 LNHDA, CDR2 SQIVND (reference sequence). The CDR3 here is CASRGLLGGEETQYF. CDR3 nucleotide sequence: TGTGCCAGTAGGGGACTTTTGGGGGGTGAAGAGACCCAGTACTTC.

V and J are TRBV7-2 and TRBJ2-5; no firm D call. CDR3 size: 12 residues. V was pared by 8 bases and J by 5 bases, with 12 bases between. Germline V gene sequence: CDR1 SGHTA, CDR2 FQGNSA. CDR3 bases: TGTGCCAGCGGGTTCCCCGGGGAGACCCAGTACTTC. Translated, it gives CASGFPGETQYF.

This chain uses TRBV9 with TRBJ2-7; possible D gene TRBD2, 6 bases. Trimming shortened V by 0 bases and J by 3 bases, and 16 bases separated the two germline ends. This CDR3 is built from 16 residues. Germline loops: CDR1 SGDLS, CDR2 YYNGEE. The CDR3 sequence is CASSVGGRGGIYEQYF. As DNA, the CDR3 is TGTGCCAGCAGCGTAGGGGGAAGGGGCGGGATCTACGAGCAGTACTTC. Complete variable domain (other parts from reference TRBV9 and TRBJ2-7): DSGVTQTPKHLITATGQRVTLRCSPRSGDLSVYWYQQSLDQGLQFLIQYYNGEERAKGNILERFSAQQFPDLHSELNLSSLELGDSALYFCASSVGGRGGIYEQYFGPGTRLTVT.

The rearrangement links TRBV28 to TRBJ1-5; tentatively, D is TRBD1 (5 bases). Between the trimmed V and J ends, which lost 8 bases and 6 bases, there was a span of 11 bases. This CDR3 region has 12 residues. CDR1 is MDHEN, CDR2 SYDVKM, per germline. This CDR3 reads CASSSGGQPQHF. The CDR3 DNA is TGTGCCAGCTCCTCGGGGGGTCAGCCCCAGCATTTT. Using reference TRBV28 and TRBJ1-5 for the parts outside the CDR3, the full variable domain is DVKVTQSSRYLVKRTGEKVFLECVQDMDHENMFWYRQDPGLGLRLIYFSYDVKMKEKGDIPEGYSVSREKKERFSLILESASTNQTSMYLCASSSGGQPQHFGDGTRLSIL.

The CDR3 DNA is TGTGCCAGCAGTCCGGGGGGGCCGAACACCGGGGAGCTGTTTTTT. Translated: CASSPGGPNTGELFF. The chain couples TRBV28 to TRBJ2-2; 8 bases are shared with TRBD2. This CDR3 contains 15 residues. Germline assignment: CDR1 MDHEN and CDR2 SYDVKM. V was clipped by 5 bases and J by 0 bases; unmatched bases: 2.

V and J are TRBV19 and TRBJ2-7; perhaps TRBD2 as D (6 bases). Trimming removed 1 base at V and 3 bases at J, with 10 bases between. CDR3 length: 14 residues. Germline CDR1 and CDR2: LNHDA and SQIVND (reference sequence). In DNA, the CDR3 is TGTGCCAGTAGTATAGGCGGGACTTACTACGAGCAGTACTTC. It yields the protein CASSIGGTYYEQYF.

The chain combines TRBV29-1 with TRBJ2-2; TRBD1 agrees at 8 bases. The CDR3 is 14 amino acids. With 5 bases clipped from V and 1 base from J, the junction kept 3 bases outside the gene matches. CDR1 SQVTM and CDR2 ANQGSEA come from the germline V gene. CDR3 coding DNA: TGCAGCGTTTTGGGACAGGAGAACACCGGGGAGCTGTTTTTT. Residues: CSVLGQENTGELFF.

This clone was seen a handful of times. J is TRBJ2-3 and V is TRBV4-1; no definite D call. V was trimmed by 1 base and J by 2 bases, leaving 7 bases between them. Germline CDR1 reads MGHRA; CDR2 reads YSYEKL. CDR3 length equals 14 residues. CDR3 nucleotide sequence: TGCGCCAGCAGCCAAGGTCTTATCACAGATACGCAGTATTTT. Protein product: CASSQGLITDTQYF.

The J gene is TRBJ1-1, the V gene TRBV27, with D possibly TRBD1 on 5 matching bases. The CDR3 has 12 residues. Trimming shortened V by 6 bases and J by 11 bases, and 16 bases separated the two germline ends. Germline CDR1 is MNHEY and CDR2 is SMNVEV (reference sequence). CDR3 sequence: CASRPTVGLAFF. For the CDR3, the DNA is TGTGCCAGCAGGCCGACCGTGGGGCTGGCTTTCTTT.

Only one count was recorded for this clone. The rearrangement links TRBV6-5 to TRBJ1-2, with 11 positions matching TRBD1. The CDR3 covers 15 residues. Unmatched junction bases numbered 2, after V lost 2 bases and J lost 3 bases. Germline V gene lookup returns CDR1 MNHEY and CDR2 SVGAGI. CDR3 DNA: TGTGCCAGCAGTTACGGGACAGGGGGGTACTATGGCTACACCTTC. Translation gives CASSYGTGGYYGYTF.

This chain links TRBV9 with TRBJ1-5; D may be TRBD1 (5 bases). The germline V and J ends were trimmed by 5 bases and 3 bases, with 9 bases remaining between them. The CDR3 extends over 13 amino acids. CDR1 SGDLS and CDR2 YYNGEE come from the germline V gene. In nucleotides, the CDR3 is TGTGCCAGCAGTAGACAGCCCAATCAGCCCCAGCATTTT. Translating gives CASSRQPNQPQHF.

The chain combines TRBV7-9 with TRBJ2-2; tentative D call: TRBD2 (6 bases). This CDR3 spans 13 amino acids. The germline gives CDR1 SEHNR, CDR2 FQNEAQ (reference sequence). Deletions cut 5 bases from V and 6 bases from J, with 10 bases between. The CDR3 DNA sequence: TGTGCCAGCAGCCGTCCGGGGGCCGGGGAGCTGTTTTTT. The encoded protein is CASSRPGAGELFF.

The chain couples TRBV11-2 to TRBJ2-5; a possible D gene is TRBD1 (6 bases). Deletions cut 6 bases from V and 11 bases from J, with 22 bases between. The CDR3 has 14 residues. CDR1 and CDR2 from the germline V gene are SGHAT and FQNNGV. This chain's CDR3 is CASRQGRVVTEQYF. The CDR3 coding sequence is TGTGCCAGCAGACAGGGCAGGGTTGTAACAGAGCAGTACTTC.

This rearrangement joins TRBV5-6 to TRBJ1-1; the match to TRBD1 covers 9 bases. This CDR3 region has 15 residues. J lost 5 bases, V lost 1 base, and 6 bases had no gene match. Germline loops: CDR1 SGHDT, CDR2 YYEEEE. The CDR3 DNA reads TGTGCCAGCAGCTTGTCCGGGACAGGGAGGACTGAAGCTTTCTTT. Translated, it gives CASSLSGTGRTEAFF.

The chain employs TRBV30 and TRBJ1-4; TRBD1 might be the D (5 bases). The germline CDR1 and CDR2 sequences are GTSNPN and SVGIG (reference sequence). The length of the CDR3 is 14 residues. Trimming took off 2 bases at V and 6 bases at J, with 13 bases between the two ends. DNA of the CDR3: TGTGCCTGGAGTCCGTCCGCGGGGCATGAAAAACTGTTTTTT. Protein: CAWSPSAGHEKLFF.

As regards this clone: The same CDR3 is also encoded by other DNA sequences in this sample. The J gene is TRBJ2-5, the V gene TRBV28; TRBD1 might be the D (5 bases). V lost 3 bases and J 5 bases, leaving 10 bases between the germline ends. Germline assignment: CDR1 MDHEN and CDR2 SYDVKM. The length of the CDR3 is 13 residues. This CDR3 reads CASSLGRVETQYF. DNA of the CDR3: TGTGCCAGCAGTTTGGGCAGGGTTGAGACCCAGTACTTC.

This chain links TRBV2 with TRBJ2-3, with D possibly TRBD2 on 6 matching bases. Germline-derived CDR1 and CDR2 are SNHLY and FYNNEI. This CDR3 region has 15 residues. V was clipped by 7 bases and J by 7 bases, with 21 bases between them. The CDR3 region is CASTGTRLEGHTQYF. For the CDR3, the DNA is TGTGCCAGCACTGGGACCAGGTTGGAGGGCCATACGCAGTATTTT.

The genes are TRBV7-3 and TRBJ2-1; TRBD2 matches 14 bases. CDR3 length: 18 residues. Germline trimming cut 3 bases from V and 5 bases from J; bases unmatched to any gene: 9. CDR1 is SGHTA and CDR2 is FQGTGA in the germline V gene. This CDR3 reads CASSLTGTSGRLNNEQFF. The CDR3 nucleotides read TGTGCCAGCAGCTTGACCGGGACTAGCGGGAGACTTAACAATGAGCAGTTCTTC.

The chain joins TRBV4-3 to TRBJ2-1; 9 bases map to TRBD2. Trimming at V came to 0 bases and at J to 4 bases, leaving 7 bases not matched to a gene. Germline V gene lookup returns CDR1 LGHNA and CDR2 YSLEER. This CDR3 contains 17 residues. CDR3 sequence: CASSQDFVTSGYNEQFF. The CDR3 nucleotides are TGCGCCAGCAGCCAAGATTTCGTGACTAGCGGATACAATGAGCAGTTCTTC.

The chain uses TRBV7-9 and TRBJ1-4; no definite D call. CDR3 size: 15 residues. Germline V gene sequence: CDR1 SEHNR, CDR2 FQNEAQ (reference sequence). V lost 5 bases and J lost 8, with 18 bases in between. The DNA for the CDR3 is TGTGCCAGCAGCCCTACCTGGAGGCTTGAAGAAAAACTGTTTTTT. Its protein is CASSPTWRLEEKLFF. Full variable domain (outside the CDR3, taken from reference TRBV7-9 and TRBJ1-4): DTGVSQNPRHKITKRGQNVTFRCDPISEHNRLYWYRQTLGQGPEFLTYFQNEAQLEKSRLLSDRFSAERPKGSFSTLEIQRTEQGDSAMYLCASSPTWRLEEKLFFGSGTQLSVL.